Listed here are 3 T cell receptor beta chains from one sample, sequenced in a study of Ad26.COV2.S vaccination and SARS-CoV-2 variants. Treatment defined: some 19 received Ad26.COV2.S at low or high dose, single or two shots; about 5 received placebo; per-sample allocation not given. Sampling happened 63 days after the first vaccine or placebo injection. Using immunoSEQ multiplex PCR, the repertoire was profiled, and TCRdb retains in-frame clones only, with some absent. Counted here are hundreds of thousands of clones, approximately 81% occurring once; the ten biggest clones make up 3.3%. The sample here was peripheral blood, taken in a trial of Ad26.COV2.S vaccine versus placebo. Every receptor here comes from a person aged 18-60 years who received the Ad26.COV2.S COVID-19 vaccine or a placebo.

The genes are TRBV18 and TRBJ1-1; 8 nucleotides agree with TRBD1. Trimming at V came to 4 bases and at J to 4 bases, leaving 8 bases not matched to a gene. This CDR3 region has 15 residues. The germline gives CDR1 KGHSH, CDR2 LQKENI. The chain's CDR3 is CASSLRQGRGTEAFF. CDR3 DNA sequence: TGTGCCAGCTCACTTCGACAGGGGAGGGGCACTGAAGCTTTCTTT.

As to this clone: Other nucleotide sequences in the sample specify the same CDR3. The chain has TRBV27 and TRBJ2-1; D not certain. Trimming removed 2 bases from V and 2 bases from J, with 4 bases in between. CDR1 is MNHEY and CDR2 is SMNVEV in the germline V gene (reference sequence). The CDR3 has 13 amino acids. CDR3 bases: TGTGCCAGCAGTTTAGCCCCCTACAATGAGCAGTTCTTC. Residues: CASSLAPYNEQFF.

For the CDR3, the DNA is TGTGCCAGCAGTTACCGAATCGTGACCAATGAGCAGTTCTTC. It is translated as CASSYRIVTNEQFF. The chain employs TRBV6-2 or TRBV6-3 and TRBJ2-1; unclear D gene. Trimming took off 2 bases at V and 6 bases at J, with 11 bases between the two ends. Looked up from germline, CDR1 is MNHEY and CDR2 is SVGEGT. The CDR3 contains 14 residues.